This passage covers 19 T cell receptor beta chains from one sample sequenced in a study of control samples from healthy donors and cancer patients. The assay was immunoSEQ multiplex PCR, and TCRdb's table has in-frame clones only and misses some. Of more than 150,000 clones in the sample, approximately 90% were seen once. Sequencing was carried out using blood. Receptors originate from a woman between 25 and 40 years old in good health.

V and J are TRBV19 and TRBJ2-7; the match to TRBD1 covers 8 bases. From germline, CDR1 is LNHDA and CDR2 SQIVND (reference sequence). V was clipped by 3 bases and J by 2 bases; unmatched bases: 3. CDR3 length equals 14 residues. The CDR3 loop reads CASSIGTGTYEQYF. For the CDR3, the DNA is TGTGCCAGTAGTATTGGGACAGGAACCTACGAGCAGTACTTC. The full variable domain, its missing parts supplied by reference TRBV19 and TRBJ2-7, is DGGITQSPKYLFRKEGQNVTLSCEQNLNHDAMYWYRQDPGQGLRLIYYSQIVNDFQKGDIAEGYSVSREKKESFPLTVTSAQKNPTAFYLCASSIGTGTYEQYFGPGTRLTVT.

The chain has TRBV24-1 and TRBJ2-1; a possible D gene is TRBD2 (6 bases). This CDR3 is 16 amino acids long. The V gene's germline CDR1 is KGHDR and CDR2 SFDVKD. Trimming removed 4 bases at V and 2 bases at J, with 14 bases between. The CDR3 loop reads CATSEGGKGPYNEQFF. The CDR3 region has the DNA TGTGCCACCAGTGAAGGAGGGAAGGGCCCCTACAATGAGCAGTTCTTC.

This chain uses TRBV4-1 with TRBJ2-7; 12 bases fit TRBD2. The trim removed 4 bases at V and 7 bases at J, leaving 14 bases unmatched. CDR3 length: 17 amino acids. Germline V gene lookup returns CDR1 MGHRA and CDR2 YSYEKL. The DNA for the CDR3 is TGCGCCAGCAGCCCGCGGACTAGCGGGGCCTCATCGGAGGAGCAGTACTTC. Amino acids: CASSPRTSGASSEEQYF.

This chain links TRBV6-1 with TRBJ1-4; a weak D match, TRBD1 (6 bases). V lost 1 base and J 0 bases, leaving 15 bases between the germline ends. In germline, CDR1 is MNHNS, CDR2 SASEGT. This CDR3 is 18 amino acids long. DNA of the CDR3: TGTGCCAGCAGTGAAGAAGACAGGAAGGCTGCAACTAATGAAAAACTGTTTTTT. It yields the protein CASSEEDRKAATNEKLFF.

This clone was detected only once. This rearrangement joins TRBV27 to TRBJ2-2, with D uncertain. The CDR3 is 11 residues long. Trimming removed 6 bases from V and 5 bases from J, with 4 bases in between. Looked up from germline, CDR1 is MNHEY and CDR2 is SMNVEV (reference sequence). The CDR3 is CASSQTGELFF. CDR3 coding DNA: TGTGCCAGCAGCCAGACCGGGGAGCTGTTTTTT.

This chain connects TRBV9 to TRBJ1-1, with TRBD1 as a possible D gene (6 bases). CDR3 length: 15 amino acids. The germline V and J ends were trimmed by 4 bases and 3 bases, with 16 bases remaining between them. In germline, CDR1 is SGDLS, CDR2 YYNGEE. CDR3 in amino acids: CASSPRAGADTEAFF. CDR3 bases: TGTGCCAGCAGCCCCCGTGCGGGGGCGGACACTGAAGCTTTCTTT.

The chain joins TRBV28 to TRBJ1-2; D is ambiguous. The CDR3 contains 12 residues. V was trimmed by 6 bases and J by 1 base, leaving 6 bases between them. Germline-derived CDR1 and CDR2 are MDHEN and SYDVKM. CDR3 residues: CASSGINYGYTF. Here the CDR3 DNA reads TGTGCCAGCAGCGGGATTAACTATGGCTACACCTTC.

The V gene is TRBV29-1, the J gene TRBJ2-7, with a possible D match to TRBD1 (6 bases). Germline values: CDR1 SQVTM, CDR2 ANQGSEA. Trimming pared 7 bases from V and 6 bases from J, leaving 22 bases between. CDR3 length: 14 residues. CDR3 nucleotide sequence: TGCAGCGCCCTGATACCCAGGACAGCCTCCGAGCAGTACTTC. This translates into CSALIPRTASEQYF.

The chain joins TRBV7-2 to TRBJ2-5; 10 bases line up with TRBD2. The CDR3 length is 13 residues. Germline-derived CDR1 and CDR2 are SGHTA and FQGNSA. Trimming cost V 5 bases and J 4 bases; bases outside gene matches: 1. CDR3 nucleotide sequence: TGTGCCAGCAGCGCTAGCGGGAGAGAGACCCAGTACTTC. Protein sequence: CASSASGRETQYF. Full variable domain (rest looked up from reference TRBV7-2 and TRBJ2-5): GAGVSQSPSNKVTEKGKDVELRCDPISGHTALYWYRQSLGQGLEFLIYFQGNSAPDKSGLPSDRFSAERTGGSVSTLTIQRTQQEDSAVYLCASSASGRETQYFGPGTRLLVL.

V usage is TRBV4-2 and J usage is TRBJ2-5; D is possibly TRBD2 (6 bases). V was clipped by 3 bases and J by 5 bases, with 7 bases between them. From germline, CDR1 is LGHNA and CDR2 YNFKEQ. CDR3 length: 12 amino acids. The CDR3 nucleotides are TGTGCCAGCAGCCAGGGGAGGGAGACCCAGTACTTC. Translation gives CASSQGRETQYF.

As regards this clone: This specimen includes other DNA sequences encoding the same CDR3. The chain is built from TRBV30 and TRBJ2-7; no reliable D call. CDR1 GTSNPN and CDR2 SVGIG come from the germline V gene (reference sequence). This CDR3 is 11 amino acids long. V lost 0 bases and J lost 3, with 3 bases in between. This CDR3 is CAWSVGYEQYF. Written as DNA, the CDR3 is TGTGCCTGGAGTGTAGGCTACGAGCAGTACTTC.

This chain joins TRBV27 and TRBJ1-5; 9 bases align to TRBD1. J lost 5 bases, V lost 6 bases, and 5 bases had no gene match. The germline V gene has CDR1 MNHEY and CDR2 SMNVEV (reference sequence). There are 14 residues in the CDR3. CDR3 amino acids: CASRGQGGYQPQHF. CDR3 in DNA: TGTGCCAGCAGGGGACAGGGAGGATATCAGCCCCAGCATTTT.

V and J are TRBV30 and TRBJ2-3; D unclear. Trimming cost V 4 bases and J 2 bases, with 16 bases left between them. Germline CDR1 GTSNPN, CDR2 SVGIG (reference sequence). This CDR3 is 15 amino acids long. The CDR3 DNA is TGTGCCTGGATGGTAGGGCAGGCCGTCACAGATACGCAGTATTTT. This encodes CAWMVGQAVTDTQYF.

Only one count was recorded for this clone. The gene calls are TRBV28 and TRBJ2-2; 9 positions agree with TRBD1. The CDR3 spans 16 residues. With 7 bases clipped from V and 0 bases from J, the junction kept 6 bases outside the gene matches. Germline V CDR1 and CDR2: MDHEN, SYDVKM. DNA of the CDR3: TGTGCCAGCAAAACAGGGGGCGCCCCGAACACCGGGGAGCTGTTTTTT. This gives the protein CASKTGGAPNTGELFF.

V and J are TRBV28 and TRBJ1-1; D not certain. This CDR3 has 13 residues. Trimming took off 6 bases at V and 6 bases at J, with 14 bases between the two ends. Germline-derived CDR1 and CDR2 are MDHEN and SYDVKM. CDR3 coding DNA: TGTGCCAGCAGCCAACCGTCGGTGGCTGAAGCTTTCTTT. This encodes CASSQPSVAEAFF.

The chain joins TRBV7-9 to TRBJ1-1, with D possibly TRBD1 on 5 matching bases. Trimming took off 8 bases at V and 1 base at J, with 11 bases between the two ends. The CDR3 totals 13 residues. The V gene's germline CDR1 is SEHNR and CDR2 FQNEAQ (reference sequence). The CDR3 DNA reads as TGTGCCAGCGCGGGGAGGGGGAACACTGAAGCTTTCTTT. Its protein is CASAGRGNTEAFF.

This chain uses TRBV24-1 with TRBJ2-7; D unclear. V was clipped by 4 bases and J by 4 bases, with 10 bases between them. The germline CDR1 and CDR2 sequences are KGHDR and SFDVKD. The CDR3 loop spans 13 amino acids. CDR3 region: CATSDETGYEQYF. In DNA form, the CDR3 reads TGTGCCACCAGTGACGAGACTGGTTACGAGCAGTACTTC.

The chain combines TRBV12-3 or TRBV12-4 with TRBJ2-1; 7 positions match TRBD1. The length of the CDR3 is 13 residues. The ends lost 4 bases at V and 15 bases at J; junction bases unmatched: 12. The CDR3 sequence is CASSSQGEIPRFF. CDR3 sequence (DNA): TGTGCCAGCAGTTCCCAGGGGGAAATTCCCCGGTTCTTC.

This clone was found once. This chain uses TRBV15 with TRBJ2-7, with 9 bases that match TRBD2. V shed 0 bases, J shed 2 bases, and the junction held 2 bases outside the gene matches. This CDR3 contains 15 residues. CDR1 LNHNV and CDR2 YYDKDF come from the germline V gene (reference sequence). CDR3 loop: CATSREASGAYEQYF. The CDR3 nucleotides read TGTGCCACCAGCAGAGAGGCTAGCGGGGCCTACGAGCAGTACTTC. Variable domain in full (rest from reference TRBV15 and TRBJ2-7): DAMVIQNPRYQVTQFGKPVTLSCSQTLNHNVMYWYQQKSSQAPKLLFHYYDKDFNNEADTPDNFQSRRPNTSFCFLDIRSPGLGDTAMYLCATSREASGAYEQYFGPGTRLTVT.